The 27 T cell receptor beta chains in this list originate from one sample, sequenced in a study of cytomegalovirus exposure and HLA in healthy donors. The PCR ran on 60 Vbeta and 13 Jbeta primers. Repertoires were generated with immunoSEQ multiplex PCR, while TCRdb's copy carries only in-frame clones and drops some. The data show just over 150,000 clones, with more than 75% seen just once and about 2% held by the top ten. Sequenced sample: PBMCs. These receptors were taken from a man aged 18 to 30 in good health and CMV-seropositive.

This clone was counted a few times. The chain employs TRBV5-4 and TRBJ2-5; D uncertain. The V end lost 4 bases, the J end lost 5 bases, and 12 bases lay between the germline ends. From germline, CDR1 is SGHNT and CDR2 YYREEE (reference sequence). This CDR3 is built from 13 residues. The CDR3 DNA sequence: TGTGCCAGCAGCCCCGGAGAGGCGGAGACCCAGTACTTC. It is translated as CASSPGEAETQYF.

CDR3 in DNA: TGCGCCAGCAGCCCCGACTCCTATAATGAAAAACTGTTTTTT. Translating gives CASSPDSYNEKLFF. V usage is TRBV4-3 and J usage is TRBJ1-4; the D is unclear. V lost 4 bases to trimming and J lost 4 bases, with 10 bases between them. Per the germline V gene, CDR1 is LGHNA and CDR2 is YSLEER. There are 14 residues in the CDR3.

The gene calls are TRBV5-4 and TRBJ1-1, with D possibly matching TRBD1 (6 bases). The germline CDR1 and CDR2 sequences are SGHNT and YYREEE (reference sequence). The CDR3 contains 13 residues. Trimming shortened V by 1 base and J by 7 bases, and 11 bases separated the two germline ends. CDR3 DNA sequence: TGTGCCAGCAGCTTGCAGGGGCGGAGTGAAGCTTTCTTT. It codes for CASSLQGRSEAFF. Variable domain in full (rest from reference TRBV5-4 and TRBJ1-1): ETGVTQSPTHLIKTRGQQVTLRCSSQSGHNTVSWYQQALGQGPQFIFQYYREEENGRGNFPPRFSGLQFPNYSSELNVNALELDDSALYLCASSLQGRSEAFFGQGTRLTVV.

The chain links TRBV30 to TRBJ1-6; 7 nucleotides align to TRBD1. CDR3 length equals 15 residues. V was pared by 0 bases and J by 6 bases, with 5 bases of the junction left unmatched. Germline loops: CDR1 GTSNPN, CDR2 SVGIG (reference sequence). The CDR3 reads CAWSVQGLRNSPLHF. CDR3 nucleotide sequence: TGTGCCTGGAGTGTACAGGGGCTGCGTAATTCACCCCTCCACTTT.

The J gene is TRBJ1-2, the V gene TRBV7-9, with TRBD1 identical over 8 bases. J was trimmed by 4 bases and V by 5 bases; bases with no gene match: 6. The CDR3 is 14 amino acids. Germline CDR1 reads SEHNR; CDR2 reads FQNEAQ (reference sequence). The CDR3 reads CASSLGQGSYGYTF. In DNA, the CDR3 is TGTGCCAGCAGCCTAGGACAGGGTTCCTATGGCTACACCTTC.

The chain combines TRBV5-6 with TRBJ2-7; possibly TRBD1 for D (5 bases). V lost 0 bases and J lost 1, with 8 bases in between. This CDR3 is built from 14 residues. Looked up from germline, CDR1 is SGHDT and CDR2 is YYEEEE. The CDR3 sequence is CASSLAGASYEQYF. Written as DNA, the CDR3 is TGTGCCAGCAGCTTGGCTGGGGCTTCCTACGAGCAGTACTTC.

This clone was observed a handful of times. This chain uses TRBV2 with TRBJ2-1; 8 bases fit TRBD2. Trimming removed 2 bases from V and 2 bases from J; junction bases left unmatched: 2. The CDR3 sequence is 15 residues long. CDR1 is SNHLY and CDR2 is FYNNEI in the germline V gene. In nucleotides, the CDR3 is TGTGCCAGCAGTGAAACGGGGGGGCCCTACAATGAGCAGTTCTTC. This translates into CASSETGGPYNEQFF.

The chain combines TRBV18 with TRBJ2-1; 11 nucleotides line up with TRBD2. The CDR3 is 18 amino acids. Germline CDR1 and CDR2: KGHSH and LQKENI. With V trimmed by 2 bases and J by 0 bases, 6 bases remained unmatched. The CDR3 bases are TGTGCCAGCTCACCAAGACTAGCGGGGAGGAGCTCCTACAATGAGCAGTTCTTC. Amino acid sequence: CASSPRLAGRSSYNEQFF. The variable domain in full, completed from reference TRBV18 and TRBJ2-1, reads NAGVMQNPRHLVRRRGQEARLRCSPMKGHSHVYWYRQLPEEGLKFMVYLQKENIIDESGMPKERFSAEFPKEGPSILRIQQVVRGDSAAYFCASSPRLAGRSSYNEQFFGPGTRLTVL.

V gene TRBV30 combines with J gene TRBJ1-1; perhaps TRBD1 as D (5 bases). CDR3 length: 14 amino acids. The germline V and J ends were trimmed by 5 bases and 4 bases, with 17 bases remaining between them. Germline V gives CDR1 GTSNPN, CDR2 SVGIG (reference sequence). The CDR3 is CAWAVGLGGTEAFF. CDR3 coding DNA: TGTGCCTGGGCGGTAGGACTGGGGGGCACTGAAGCTTTCTTT. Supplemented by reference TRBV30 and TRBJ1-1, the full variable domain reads SQTIHQWPATLVQPVGSPLSLECTVEGTSNPNLYWYRQAAGRGLQLLFYSVGIGQISSEVPQNLSASRPQDRQFILSSKKLLLSDSGFYLCAWAVGLGGTEAFFGQGTRLTVV.

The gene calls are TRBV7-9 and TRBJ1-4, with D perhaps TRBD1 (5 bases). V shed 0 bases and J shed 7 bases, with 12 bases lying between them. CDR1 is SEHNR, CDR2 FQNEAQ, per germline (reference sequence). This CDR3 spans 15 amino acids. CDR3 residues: CASSLAGTMGEKLFF. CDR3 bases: TGTGCCAGCAGCTTAGCGGGGACTATGGGTGAAAAACTGTTTTTT.

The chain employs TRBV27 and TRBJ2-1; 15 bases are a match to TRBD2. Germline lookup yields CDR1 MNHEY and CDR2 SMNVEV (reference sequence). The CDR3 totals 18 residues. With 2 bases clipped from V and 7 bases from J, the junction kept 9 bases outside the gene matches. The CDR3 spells CASSLRRTSGGVSNEQFF. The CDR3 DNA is TGTGCCAGCAGTTTACGCCGGACTAGCGGGGGGGTTTCGAATGAGCAGTTCTTC.

CDR3: CASSLTGGINQPQHF. The CDR3 DNA reads as TGTGCCAGCAGCCTGACAGGGGGTATCAATCAGCCCCAGCATTTT. V usage is TRBV6-5 and J usage is TRBJ1-5; 9 nucleotides line up with TRBD1. Germline assignment: CDR1 MNHEY and CDR2 SVGAGI. V lost 6 bases and J lost 3; bases outside the gene matches: 6. CDR3 length: 15 amino acids.

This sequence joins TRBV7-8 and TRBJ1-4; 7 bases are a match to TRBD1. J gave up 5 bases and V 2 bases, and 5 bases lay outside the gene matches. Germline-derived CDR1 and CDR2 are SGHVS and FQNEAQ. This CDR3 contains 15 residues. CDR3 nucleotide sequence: TGTGCCAGCAGCTTATCAGGGGGGCAGAATGAAAAACTGTTTTTT. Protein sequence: CASSLSGGQNEKLFF.

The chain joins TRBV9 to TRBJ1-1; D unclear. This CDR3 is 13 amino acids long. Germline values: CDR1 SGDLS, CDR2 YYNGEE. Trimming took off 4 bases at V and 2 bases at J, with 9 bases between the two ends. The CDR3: CASSYMGNTEAFF. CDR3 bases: TGTGCCAGCAGCTACATGGGCAACACTGAAGCTTTCTTT.

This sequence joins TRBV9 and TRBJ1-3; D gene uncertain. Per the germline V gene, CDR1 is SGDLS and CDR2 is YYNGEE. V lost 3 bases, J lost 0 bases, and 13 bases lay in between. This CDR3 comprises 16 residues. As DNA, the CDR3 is TGTGCCAGCAGCGCCGGGTCGGCAAACTCTGGAAACACCATATATTTT. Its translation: CASSAGSANSGNTIYF. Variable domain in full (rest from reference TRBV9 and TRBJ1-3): DSGVTQTPKHLITATGQRVTLRCSPRSGDLSVYWYQQSLDQGLQFLIQYYNGEERAKGNILERFSAQQFPDLHSELNLSSLELGDSALYFCASSAGSANSGNTIYFGEGSWLTVV.

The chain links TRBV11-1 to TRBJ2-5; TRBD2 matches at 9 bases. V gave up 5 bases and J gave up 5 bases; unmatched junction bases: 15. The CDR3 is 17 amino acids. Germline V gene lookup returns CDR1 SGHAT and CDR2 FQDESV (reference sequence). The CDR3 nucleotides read TGTGCCAGCAGCCCACCTACCGGGACTAGCTCTTTCGAGACCCAGTACTTC. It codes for CASSPPTGTSSFETQYF.

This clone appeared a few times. In DNA form, the CDR3 reads TGTGCCAGCGCGACAGGGAATAGCTATGGCTACACCTTC. This sequence encodes CASATGNSYGYTF. This chain links TRBV5-6 with TRBJ1-2; 7 bases are shared with TRBD1. The V and J ends lost 7 bases and 4 bases, in that order; junction bases with no gene match: 7. The germline gives CDR1 SGHDT, CDR2 YYEEEE. CDR3 size: 13 residues.

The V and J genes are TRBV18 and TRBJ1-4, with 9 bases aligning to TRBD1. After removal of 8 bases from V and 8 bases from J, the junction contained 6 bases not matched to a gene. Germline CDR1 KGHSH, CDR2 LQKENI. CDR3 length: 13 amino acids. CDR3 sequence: CASATDRGEKLFF. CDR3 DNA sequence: TGTGCCAGCGCAACGGACAGGGGCGAAAAACTGTTTTTT.

The CDR3 here is CASSQWRAQDEKLFF. The DNA of the CDR3 is TGCGCCAGCAGCCAGTGGAGGGCCCAGGATGAAAAACTGTTTTTT. V is TRBV4-1 and J is TRBJ1-4; D uncertain. V gave up 3 bases and J gave up 6 bases, with 14 bases separating them. Germline CDR1 and CDR2: MGHRA and YSYEKL. The CDR3 is made up of 15 amino acids.

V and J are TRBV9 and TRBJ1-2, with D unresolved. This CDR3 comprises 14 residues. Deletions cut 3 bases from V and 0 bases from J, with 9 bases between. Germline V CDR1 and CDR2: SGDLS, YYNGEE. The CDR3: CASSGPDPNYGYTF. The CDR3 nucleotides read TGTGCCAGCAGCGGGCCTGATCCTAACTATGGCTACACCTTC.

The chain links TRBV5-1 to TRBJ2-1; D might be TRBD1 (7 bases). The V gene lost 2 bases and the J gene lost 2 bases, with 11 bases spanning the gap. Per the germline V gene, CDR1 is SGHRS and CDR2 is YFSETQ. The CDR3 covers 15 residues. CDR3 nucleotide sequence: TGCGCCAGCAGCTTCACAGGGGAGGCCTACAATGAGCAGTTCTTC. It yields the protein CASSFTGEAYNEQFF.

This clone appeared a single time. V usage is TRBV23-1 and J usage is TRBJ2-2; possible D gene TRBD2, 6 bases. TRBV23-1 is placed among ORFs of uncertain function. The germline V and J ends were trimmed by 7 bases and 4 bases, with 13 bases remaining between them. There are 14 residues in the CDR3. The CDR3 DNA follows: TGCGCCAGCACTGGAGGGTGGGGCACCGGGGAGCTGTTTTTT. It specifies CASTGGWGTGELFF.

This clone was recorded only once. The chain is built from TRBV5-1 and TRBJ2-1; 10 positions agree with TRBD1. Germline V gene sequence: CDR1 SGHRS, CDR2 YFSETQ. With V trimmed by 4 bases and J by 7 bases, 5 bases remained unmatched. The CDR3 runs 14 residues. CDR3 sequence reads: CASSAGTGENEQFF. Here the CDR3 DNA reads TGCGCCAGCAGCGCCGGGACAGGGGAGAATGAGCAGTTCTTC. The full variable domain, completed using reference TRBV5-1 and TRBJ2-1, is KAGVTQTPRYLIKTRGQQVTLSCSPISGHRSVSWYQQTPGQGLQFLFEYFSETQRNKGNFPGRFSGRQFSNSRSEMNVSTLELGDSALYLCASSAGTGENEQFFGPGTRLTVL.

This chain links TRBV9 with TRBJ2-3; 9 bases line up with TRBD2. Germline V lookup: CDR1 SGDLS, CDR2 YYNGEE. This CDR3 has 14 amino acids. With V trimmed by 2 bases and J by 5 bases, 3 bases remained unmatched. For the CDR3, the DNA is TGTGCCAGCAGCGTTCAGACTAGCGGAGATACGCAGTATTTT. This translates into CASSVQTSGDTQYF.

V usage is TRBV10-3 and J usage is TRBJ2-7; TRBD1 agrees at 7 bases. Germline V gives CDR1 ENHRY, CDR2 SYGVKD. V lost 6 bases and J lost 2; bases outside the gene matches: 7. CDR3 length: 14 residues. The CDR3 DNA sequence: TGTGCCATCAGGGAAACAGGGGAACCCTACGAGCAGTACTTC. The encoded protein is CAIRETGEPYEQYF.

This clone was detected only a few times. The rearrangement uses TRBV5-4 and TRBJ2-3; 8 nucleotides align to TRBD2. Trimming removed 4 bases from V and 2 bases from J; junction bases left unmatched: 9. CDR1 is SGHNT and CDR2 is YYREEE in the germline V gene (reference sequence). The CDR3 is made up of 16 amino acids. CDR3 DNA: TGTGCCAGCAGCCTCAGGGGACTAGGTGTCACAGATACGCAGTATTTT. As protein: CASSLRGLGVTDTQYF.

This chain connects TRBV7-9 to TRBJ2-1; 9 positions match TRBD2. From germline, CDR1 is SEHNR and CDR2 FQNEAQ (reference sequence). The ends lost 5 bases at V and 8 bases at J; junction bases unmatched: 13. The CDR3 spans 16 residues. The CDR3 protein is CASSNRLAGGFDEQFF. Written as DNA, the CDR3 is TGTGCCAGCAGCAACCGGCTGGCGGGGGGGTTTGATGAGCAGTTCTTC.